Each of the 17 T cell receptor beta chains below was sequenced from the same sample in a study of beta chain features in type 1 diabetes (dated by TCRdb to 2016 to 2019). General conclusions and limits of the study: Type 1 diabetes patients showed a moderate but significant shortening of TCRB CDR3 length in all four CD4+ subsets.

The method was the immunoSEQ multiplex PCR assay. The entire isolated RNA was reverse transcribed using the High Capacity cDNA Reverse Transcription Kit, and thus expressed TCRB transcripts were sequenced. As stored in TCRdb, this immuneACCESS dataset retains in-frame rearrangements with V and J assigned. A fraction of the clones does not appear; measured against another copy, unresolved V genes explain less than half of the discrepancy, and the remainder lacks a known reason. This sample comprises hundreds of thousands of clones, over 11% of them detected only once. The ten most abundant clones make up 0.035% to 0.04% of the sample. Antigens for these TCRs are unknown. The sample taken for sequencing was naive CD4+ T cells from blood. The sample's cell subset or site label, decoded: true naive CD4+ T cells. These receptors were obtained from a man aged 18 to 29 with type 1 diabetes.

This chain links TRBV7-2 with TRBJ1-1; D uncertain. The CDR3 extends over 15 amino acids. Germline CDR1 is SGHTA and CDR2 is FQGNSA. V lost 5 bases to trimming and J lost 0 bases, with 13 bases between them. The CDR3 coding sequence is TGTGCCAGCAGCCCCTCCCGCAGCCTGAACACTGAAGCTTTCTTT. This translates into CASSPSRSLNTEAFF.

V and J are TRBV18 and TRBJ2-3, with 9 nucleotides matching TRBD2. The germline V gene has CDR1 KGHSH and CDR2 LQKENI. CDR3 length: 16 amino acids. The junction had 4 bases not matched to a gene; V was cut back by 3 bases and J by 0 bases. The CDR3 sequence: CASSPSLAGSTDTQYF. The DNA of the CDR3 is TGTGCCAGCTCACCCTCACTAGCGGGTAGCACAGATACGCAGTATTTT.

Only a few counts were recorded for this clone. This chain links TRBV6-6 with TRBJ2-7, with 7 bases fitting TRBD1. Germline V CDR1 and CDR2: MNHNY, SVGAGI (reference sequence). CDR3 length equals 16 residues. The junction had 5 bases not matched to a gene; V was cut back by 0 bases and J by 0 bases. The CDR3 loop reads CASSYSRQGASYEQYF. CDR3 bases: TGTGCCAGCAGTTACTCACGACAGGGTGCCTCCTACGAGCAGTACTTC.

This clone turned up a few times. The CDR3 loop reads CASSLGAGGGYNSPLHF. The CDR3 DNA sequence: TGTGCCAGCAGCTTAGGCGCCGGAGGGGGCTATAATTCACCCCTCCACTTT. The chain couples TRBV7-9 to TRBJ1-6, with a tentative D call TRBD1 (6 bases). V shed 1 base and J shed 3 bases, with 13 bases lying between them. This CDR3 is 17 amino acids long. Germline V CDR1 and CDR2: SEHNR, FQNEAQ (reference sequence).

The gene calls are TRBV30 and TRBJ1-5, with unresolved D. Germline V lookup: CDR1 GTSNPN, CDR2 SVGIG (reference sequence). Trimming took off 5 bases at V and 3 bases at J, with 11 bases between the two ends. This CDR3 contains 13 residues. CDR3 loop: CAWEQSLNQPQHF. The CDR3 region has the DNA TGTGCCTGGGAACAGAGTCTCAATCAGCCCCAGCATTTT.

This clone was seen more than once but under ten times. The rearrangement uses TRBV9 and TRBJ2-1; 12 positions match TRBD2. This CDR3 is built from 16 residues. With V trimmed by 0 bases and J by 7 bases, 5 bases remained unmatched. Germline V gene data show CDR1 as SGDLS and CDR2 as YYNGEE. The CDR3 DNA follows: TGTGCCAGCAGCGTAGTCTGGGGACTAGCGGGTAATGAGCAGTTCTTC. Protein: CASSVVWGLAGNEQFF.

This clone has just a few counts. The chain uses TRBV7-9 and TRBJ2-4; D gene uncertain. The V end lost 5 bases, the J end lost 7 bases, and 15 bases lay between the germline ends. CDR1 is SEHNR and CDR2 is FQNEAQ in the germline V gene (reference sequence). The CDR3 contains 14 residues. In DNA, the CDR3 is TGTGCCAGCAGCCAAGACGTACTTTTGAACATTCAGTACTTC. This codes for CASSQDVLLNIQYF.

The chain has TRBV7-2 and TRBJ2-3, with TRBD1 matching 7 bases. The germline gives CDR1 SGHTA, CDR2 FQGNSA. V lost 8 bases to trimming and J lost 6 bases; unmatched junction nucleotides: 11. This CDR3 has 14 residues. The chain's CDR3 is CASGVGRGFDTQYF. CDR3 bases: TGTGCCAGCGGGGTGGGCAGGGGGTTCGATACGCAGTATTTT.

V usage is TRBV5-1 and J usage is TRBJ1-4, with a tentative D call TRBD1 (5 bases). CDR3 length equals 18 residues. Germline CDR1 is SGHRS and CDR2 is YFSETQ. Trimming pared 5 bases from V and 5 bases from J, leaving 25 bases between. The CDR3 DNA follows: TGCGCCAGCAGGGGGACGTCGGCCCCAAATGGGAGGAATGAAAAACTGTTTTTT. Translating gives CASRGTSAPNGRNEKLFF.

This clone has a handful of counts. This chain links TRBV5-1 with TRBJ2-7; 7 bases fit TRBD1. The germline CDR1 and CDR2 sequences are SGHRS and YFSETQ. The CDR3 covers 14 residues. J lost 2 bases, V lost 4 bases, and 6 bases had no gene match. The CDR3 here is CASSQRQGAYEQYF. CDR3 coding DNA: TGCGCCAGCAGCCAACGACAGGGTGCCTACGAGCAGTACTTC.

The chain carries TRBV7-9 and TRBJ1-2, with a weak D call TRBD1 (5 bases). There are 14 residues in the CDR3. Germline V gene lookup returns CDR1 SEHNR and CDR2 FQNEAQ (reference sequence). Trimming took off 5 bases at V and 7 bases at J, with 17 bases between the two ends. The DNA of the CDR3 is TGTGCCAGCAGCCCCGGGGGAGTTCGAGGTGGCTACACCTTC. Protein sequence: CASSPGGVRGGYTF.

CDR3 region: CSVEGTSYEQYF. CDR3 in DNA: TGCAGCGTTGAAGGGACATCCTACGAGCAGTACTTC. The rearrangement uses TRBV29-1 and TRBJ2-7, with D perhaps matching TRBD1 (5 bases). This CDR3 has 12 residues. The V gene lost 1 base and the J gene lost 1 base, with 5 bases spanning the gap. Germline-derived CDR1 and CDR2 are SQVTM and ANQGSEA.

This clone was seen more than once but under ten times. V gene TRBV20-1 combines with J gene TRBJ1-2; no clear D gene. The germline V and J ends were trimmed by 8 bases and 4 bases, with 11 bases remaining between them. The length of the CDR3 is 11 residues. CDR1 is DFQATT, CDR2 SNEGSKA, per germline (reference sequence). As DNA, the CDR3 is TGCAGTTCCTCGGATTTCTATGGCTACACCTTC. This codes for CSSSDFYGYTF.

J is TRBJ2-1 and V is TRBV7-2; TRBD2 might be the D (5 bases). This CDR3 has 14 residues. The V end was cut by 5 bases, the J end by 5 bases, with 13 bases between. Per germline, CDR1 SGHTA and CDR2 FQGNSA. The CDR3 DNA sequence: TGTGCCAGCAGCCGAGGGAACATGGACAATGAGCAGTTCTTC. It encodes CASSRGNMDNEQFF.

This clone was seen more than once but under ten times. This rearrangement joins TRBV9 to TRBJ2-3, with unresolved D. Trimming removed 7 bases at V and 2 bases at J, with 8 bases between. CDR1 is SGDLS and CDR2 is YYNGEE in the germline V gene. The CDR3 has 12 residues. DNA for the CDR3: TGTGCCAGCGGCCCCTACACAGATACGCAGTATTTT. This translates into CASGPYTDTQYF. The variable domain in full, with the rest retrieved from reference TRBV9 and TRBJ2-3, is DSGVTQTPKHLITATGQRVTLRCSPRSGDLSVYWYQQSLDQGLQFLIQYYNGEERAKGNILERFSAQQFPDLHSELNLSSLELGDSALYFCASGPYTDTQYFGPGTRLTVL.

This chain links TRBV5-6 with TRBJ2-5; D unresolved. The length of the CDR3 is 11 residues. The germline V and J ends were trimmed by 3 bases and 8 bases, with 8 bases remaining between them. CDR1 is SGHDT, CDR2 YYEEEE, per germline. The DNA for the CDR3 is TGTGCCAGCAGCTCAGACCAAACCCAGTACTTC. As protein: CASSSDQTQYF.

This clone was picked up a small number of times. The chain is built from TRBV2 and TRBJ1-2; TRBD1 might be the D (5 bases). V was trimmed by 7 bases and J by 4 bases, leaving 16 bases between them. From germline, CDR1 is SNHLY and CDR2 FYNNEI. The CDR3 length is 14 residues. The CDR3 reads CASIKDSLAYGYTF. CDR3 DNA: TGTGCCAGCATTAAAGACAGCCTAGCCTATGGCTACACCTTC. Using reference TRBV2 and TRBJ1-2 for the parts outside the CDR3, the full variable domain is EPEVTQTPSHQVTQMGQEVILRCVPISNHLYFYWYRQILGQKVEFLVSFYNNEISEKSEIFDDQFSVERPDGSNFTLKIRSTKLEDSAMYFCASIKDSLAYGYTFGSGTRLTVV.